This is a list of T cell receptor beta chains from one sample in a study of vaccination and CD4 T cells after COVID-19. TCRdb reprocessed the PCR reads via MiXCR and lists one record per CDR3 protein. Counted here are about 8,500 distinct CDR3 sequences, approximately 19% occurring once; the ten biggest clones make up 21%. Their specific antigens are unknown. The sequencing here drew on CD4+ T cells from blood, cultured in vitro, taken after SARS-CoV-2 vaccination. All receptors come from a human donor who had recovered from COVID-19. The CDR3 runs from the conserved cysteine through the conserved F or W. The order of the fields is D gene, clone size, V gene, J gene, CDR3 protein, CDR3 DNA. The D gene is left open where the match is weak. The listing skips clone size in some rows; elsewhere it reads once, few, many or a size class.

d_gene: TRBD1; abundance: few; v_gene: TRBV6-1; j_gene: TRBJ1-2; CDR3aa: CASMEVTGTGIGGYTF; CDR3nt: TGTGCCAGCATGGAGGTAACCGGGACAGGGATCGGTGGCTACACCTTC
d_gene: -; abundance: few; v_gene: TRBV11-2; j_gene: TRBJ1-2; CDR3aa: CASSLEMRNYGYTF; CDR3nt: TGTGCCAGCAGCTTAGAGATGCGGAACTATGGCTACACCTTC
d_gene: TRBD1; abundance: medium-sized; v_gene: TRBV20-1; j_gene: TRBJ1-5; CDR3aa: CSAKPGQGFTQPQHF; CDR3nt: TGCAGTGCTAAACCGGGACAGGGGTTCACTCAGCCCCAGCATTTT
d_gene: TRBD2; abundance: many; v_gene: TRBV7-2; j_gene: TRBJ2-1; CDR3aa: CASSSEGTSGRHLNEQFF; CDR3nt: TGTGCCAGCAGCTCCGAAGGGACTAGCGGGAGGCACCTTAATGAGCAGTTCTTC
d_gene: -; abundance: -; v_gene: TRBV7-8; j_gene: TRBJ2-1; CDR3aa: CASTDRLIYNEQFF; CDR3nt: TGTGCCAGCACCGATAGGCTAATTTACAATGAGCAGTTCTTC
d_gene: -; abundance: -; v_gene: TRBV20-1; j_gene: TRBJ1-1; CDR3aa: CSARRVNTEAFF; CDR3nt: TGCAGTGCTAGGAGGGTAAACACTGAAGCTTTCTTT
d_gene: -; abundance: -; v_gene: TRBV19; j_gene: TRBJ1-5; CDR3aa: CASSIMGPGNQLQHF; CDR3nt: TGTGCCAGTAGTATAATGGGGCCTGGCAATCAGCTCCAGCATTTT
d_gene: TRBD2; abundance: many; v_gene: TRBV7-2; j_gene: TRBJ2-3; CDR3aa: CASSFRTSGMRADTQYF; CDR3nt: TGTGCCAGCAGCTTCCGGACTAGCGGGATGCGAGCAGATACGCAGTATTTT
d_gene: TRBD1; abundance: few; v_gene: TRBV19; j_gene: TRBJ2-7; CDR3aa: CASSPGQGYNEQYF; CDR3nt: TGTGCCAGCTCGCCGGGACAGGGGTACAACGAGCAGTACTTC
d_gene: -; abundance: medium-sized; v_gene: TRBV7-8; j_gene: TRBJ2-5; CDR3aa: CASSLVWTQETQYF; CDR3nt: TGTGCCAGCAGCTTAGTGTGGACTCAAGAGACCCAGTACTTC
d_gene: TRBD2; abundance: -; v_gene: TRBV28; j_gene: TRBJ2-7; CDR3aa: CASSTGGGRASEQYF; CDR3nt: TGTGCCAGCTCGACTGGGGGCGGGAGGGCCAGCGAGCAGTACTTC
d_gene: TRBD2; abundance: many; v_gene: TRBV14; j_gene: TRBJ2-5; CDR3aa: CASSQVASGRGGETQYF; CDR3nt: TGTGCCAGCAGCCAAGTTGCGAGCGGGAGGGGAGGAGAGACCCAGTACTTC
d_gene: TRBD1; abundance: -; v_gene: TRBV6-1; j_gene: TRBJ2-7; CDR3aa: CASSDRDRLSYEQYF; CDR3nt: TGTGCCAGCAGTGACCGGGACAGGCTGTCCTACGAGCAGTACTTC
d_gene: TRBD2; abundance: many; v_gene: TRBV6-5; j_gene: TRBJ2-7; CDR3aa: CASSYSSGSSYEQYF; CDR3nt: TGTGCCAGCAGTTACTCGAGCGGGAGCTCCTACGAGCAGTACTTC
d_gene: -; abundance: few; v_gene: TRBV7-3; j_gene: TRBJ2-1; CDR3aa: CASSEGGVDEQFF; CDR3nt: TGTGCCAGCAGCGAAGGGGGAGTGGATGAGCAGTTCTTC
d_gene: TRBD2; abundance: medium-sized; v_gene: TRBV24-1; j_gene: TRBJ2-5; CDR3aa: CATSDSRTSGSAQETQYF; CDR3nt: TGTGCCACCAGTGATTCAAGGACTAGCGGGAGTGCCCAAGAGACCCAGTACTTC
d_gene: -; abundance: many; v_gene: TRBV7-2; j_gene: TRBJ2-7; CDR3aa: CASSPWPGPYEQYF; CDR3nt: TGTGCCAGCAGCCCTTGGCCGGGACCTTACGAGCAGTACTTC
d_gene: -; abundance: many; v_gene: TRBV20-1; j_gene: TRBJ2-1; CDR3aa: CSARMPPAGTRSEQFF; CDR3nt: TGCAGTGCTAGAATGCCCCCCGCCGGGACACGTAGTGAGCAGTTCTTC
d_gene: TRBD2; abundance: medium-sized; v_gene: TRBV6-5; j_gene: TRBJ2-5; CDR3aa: CASSYYAGGPQETQYF; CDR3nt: TGTGCCAGCAGTTACTACGCGGGAGGACCACAAGAGACCCAGTACTTC
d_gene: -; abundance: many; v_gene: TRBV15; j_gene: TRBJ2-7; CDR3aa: CATSRARDYEQYF; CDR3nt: TGTGCCACCAGCAGAGCCCGCGACTACGAGCAGTACTTC
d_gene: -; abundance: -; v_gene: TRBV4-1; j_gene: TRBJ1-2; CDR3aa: CASSPWGALYGYTF; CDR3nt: TGCGCCAGCAGCCCTTGGGGGGCCCTCTATGGCTACACCTTC
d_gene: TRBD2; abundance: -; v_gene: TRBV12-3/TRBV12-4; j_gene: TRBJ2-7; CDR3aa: CASSLRSGRGVYEQYF; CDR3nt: TGTGCCAGCAGTTTGCGGAGCGGGAGGGGGGTCTACGAGCAGTACTTC
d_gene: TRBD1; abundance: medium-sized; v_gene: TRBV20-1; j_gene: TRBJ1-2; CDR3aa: CSAPSPGGQVFRGYTF; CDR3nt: TGCAGTGCTCCATCCCCTGGGGGACAGGTCTTCCGTGGCTACACCTTC
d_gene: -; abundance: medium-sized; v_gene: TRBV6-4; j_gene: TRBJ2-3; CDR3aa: CASSEKGEDTQYF; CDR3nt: TGTGCCAGCAGTGAAAAGGGAGAAGATACGCAGTATTTT
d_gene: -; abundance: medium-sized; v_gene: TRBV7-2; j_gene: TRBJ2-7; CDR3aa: CASSLWQASYEQYF; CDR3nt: TGTGCCAGCAGCTTATGGCAGGCCTCCTACGAGCAGTACTTC
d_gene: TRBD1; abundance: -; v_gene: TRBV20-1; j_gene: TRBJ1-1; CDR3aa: CSGDRGRNTEAFF; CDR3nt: TGCAGTGGCGACAGGGGGCGGAACACTGAAGCTTTCTTT
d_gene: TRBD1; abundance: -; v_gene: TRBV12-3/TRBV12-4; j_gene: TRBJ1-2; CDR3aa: CASTLGTGAYGYTF; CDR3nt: TGTGCCAGCACATTAGGGACAGGGGCCTATGGCTACACCTTC
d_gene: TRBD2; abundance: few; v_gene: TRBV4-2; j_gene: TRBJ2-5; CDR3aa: CASSQAPSGTSGGATQYF; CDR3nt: TGTGCCAGCAGCCAAGCACCCTCCGGGACTAGCGGGGGGGCGACCCAGTACTTC
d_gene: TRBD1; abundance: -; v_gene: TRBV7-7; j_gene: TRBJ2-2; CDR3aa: CASSLDRGDTGELFF; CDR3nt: TGTGCTAGCAGCTTAGACAGGGGAGACACCGGGGAGCTGTTTTTT
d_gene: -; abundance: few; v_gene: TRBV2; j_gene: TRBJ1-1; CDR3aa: CASRVGTAEAFF; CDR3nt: TGTGCCAGCAGAGTCGGGACCGCTGAAGCTTTCTTT
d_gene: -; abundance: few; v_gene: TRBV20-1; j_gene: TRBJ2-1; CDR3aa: CSARDLRRGDNEQFF; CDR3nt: TGCAGTGCTAGAGATTTACGGCGGGGTGACAATGAGCAGTTCTTC
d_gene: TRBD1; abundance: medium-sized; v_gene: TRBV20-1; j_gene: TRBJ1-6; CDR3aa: CSARGGGQFDSPLHF; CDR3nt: TGCAGTGCTAGAGGAGGGGGACAGTTTGATTCACCCCTCCACTTT
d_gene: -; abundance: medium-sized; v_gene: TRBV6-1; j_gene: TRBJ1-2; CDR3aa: CASTLTGRDYGYTF; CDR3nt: TGTGCCAGCACCCTCACGGGGAGGGACTATGGCTACACCTTC
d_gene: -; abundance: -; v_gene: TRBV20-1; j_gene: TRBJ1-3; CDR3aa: CSARDMRGIGGNTIYF; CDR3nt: TGCAGTGCTAGAGATATGCGGGGTATCGGTGGAAACACCATATATTTT
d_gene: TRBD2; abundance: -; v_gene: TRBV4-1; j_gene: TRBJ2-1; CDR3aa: CASSQRWLTTGTSGNNEQFF; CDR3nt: TGCGCCAGCAGCCAAAGATGGCTTACTACCGGGACTAGCGGGAACAATGAGCAGTTCTTC
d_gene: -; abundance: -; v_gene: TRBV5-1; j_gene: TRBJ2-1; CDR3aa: CASSLEQGGNEQFF; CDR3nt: TGCGCCAGCAGCCTCGAACAGGGAGGCAATGAGCAGTTCTTC
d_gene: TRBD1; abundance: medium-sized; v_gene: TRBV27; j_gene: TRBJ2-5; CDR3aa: CASSFLPGTGGGKTQYF; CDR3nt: TGTGCCAGCAGTTTCCTTCCCGGGACAGGGGGCGGAAAGACCCAGTACTTC
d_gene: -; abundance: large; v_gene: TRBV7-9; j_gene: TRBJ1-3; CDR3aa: CASSLTTASGNTIYF; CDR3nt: TGTGCCAGCAGCTTAACGACAGCCTCTGGAAACACCATATATTTT
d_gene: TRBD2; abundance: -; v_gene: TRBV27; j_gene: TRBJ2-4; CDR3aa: CASSPGRAIGRGNIQYF; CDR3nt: TGTGCCAGCAGTCCGGGGAGGGCTATCGGAAGGGGAAACATTCAGTACTTC
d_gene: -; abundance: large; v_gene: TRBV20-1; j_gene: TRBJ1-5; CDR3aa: CSARRGNQPQHF; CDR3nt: TGCAGTGCTCGGAGGGGCAATCAGCCCCAGCATTTT
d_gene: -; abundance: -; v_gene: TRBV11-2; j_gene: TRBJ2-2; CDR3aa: CASSLEHSTGELFF; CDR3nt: TGTGCCAGCAGCTTAGAGCATTCCACCGGGGAGCTGTTTTTT
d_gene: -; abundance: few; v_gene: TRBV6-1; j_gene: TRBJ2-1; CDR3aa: CASSRAGEQFF; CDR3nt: TGTGCCAGCAGCCGAGCAGGGGAGCAGTTCTTC